This is a list of T cell receptor beta chains from one sample in a study of T cells after somatic rescue of genetic block. The protocol was immunoSEQ multiplex PCR, while the TCRdb copy is restricted to in-frame clones and leaves out a portion. Of about 72,000 clones detected, approximately 91% appear once; the ten largest clones hold approximately 3%. The sequencing input was peripheral blood mononuclear cells (PBMCs). These receptors were collected from a man younger than 40. Both conserved end residues are part of each CDR3. A D gene is named only where the DNA matches it firmly. Clone size is stated in some rows and not others, as once, few, many or a class when expanded.

>TRBJ2-2|TRBD2|TRBV14|NA
CASSHLSGFDTGELFF
TGTGCCAGCAGCCACCTTAGCGGGTTCGACACCGGGGAGCTGTTTTTT
>TRBJ2-7|NA|TRBV28|NA
CASSFPGPSYEQYF
TGTGCCAGCAGTTTCCCGGGCCCGTCCTACGAGCAGTACTTC
>TRBJ1-1|NA|TRBV28|NA
CASIRRNTEAFF
TGTGCCAGCATTCGGAGGAACACTGAAGCTTTCTTT
>TRBJ1-1|NA|TRBV6-5|once
CASSFRYSNTEAFF
TGTGCCAGCAGTTTTCGTTATTCGAACACTGAAGCTTTCTTT
>TRBJ2-5|NA|TRBV20-1|NA
CSAEAQEPQYF
TGCAGCGCTGAGGCCCAGGAGCCCCAGTACTTC
>TRBJ2-3|NA|TRBV27|NA
CASSRDPYSADTQYF
TGTGCCAGCTCCCGGGACCCTTACTCCGCAGATACGCAGTATTTT
>TRBJ2-7|TRBD1|TRBV27|NA
CASSLSGTGRGEQYF
TGTGCCAGCAGTTTATCGGGGACAGGGCGAGGCGAGCAGTACTTC
>TRBJ2-5|NA|TRBV13|NA
CASSPQGSGALLETQYF
TGTGCCAGCAGCCCCCAGGGGAGCGGGGCCCTTCTTGAGACCCAGTACTTC
>TRBJ2-5|TRBD1|TRBV7-2|few
CASSLGQGARETQYF
TGTGCCAGCAGCTTAGGACAGGGGGCCAGAGAGACCCAGTACTTC
>TRBJ1-2|NA|TRBV9|NA
CASSVESQLNYGYTF
TGTGCCAGCAGCGTTGAATCGCAATTGAACTATGGCTACACCTTC
>TRBJ2-2|TRBD2|TRBV5-4|NA
CASSLGLAEAGELFF
TGTGCCAGCAGCTTGGGACTAGCGGAAGCCGGGGAGCTGTTTTTT
>TRBJ2-3|NA|TRBV4-1|NA
CASSSGHGTDTQYF
TGCGCCAGCAGCTCCGGGCATGGCACAGATACGCAGTATTTT
>TRBJ2-5|TRBD1|TRBV2|NA
CASSEAGGPPYF
TGTGCCAGCAGTGAAGCAGGGGGCCCCCCTTACTTC
>TRBJ2-7|NA|TRBV7-8|NA
CASSLTRRGPYEQYF
TGTGCCAGCAGCTTAACTCGGCGGGGGCCCTACGAGCAGTACTTC
>TRBJ2-3|NA|TRBV7-9|once
CASSPMVDTQYF
TGTGCCAGCAGCCCGATGGTAGATACGCAGTATTTT
>TRBJ2-7|NA|TRBV27|NA
CASRSQGDEQYF
TGTGCCAGCAGATCTCAGGGCGACGAGCAGTACTTC
>TRBJ2-7|NA|TRBV7-8|NA
CASSSPRGGMEQYF
TGTGCCAGCAGCTCCCCGAGGGGGGGGATGGAGCAGTACTTC
>TRBJ1-1|NA|TRBV5-1|NA
CASSPVDSGTLNTEAFF
TGCGCCAGCAGCCCCGTGGACAGTGGCACACTGAACACTGAAGCTTTCTTT
>TRBJ2-3|NA|TRBV6-5|NA
CASNHLGTQYF
TGTGCCAGCAACCATTTAGGTACGCAGTATTTT
>TRBJ2-5|NA|TRBV10-2|NA
CASRRRRGETQYF
TGCGCCAGCAGAAGAAGGCGCGGAGAGACCCAGTACTTC
>TRBJ2-1|NA|TRBV28|NA
CASRAAESYNEQFF
TGTGCCAGCAGGGCAGCGGAATCCTACAATGAGCAGTTCTTC
>TRBJ2-4|NA|TRBV5-4|NA
CASSLDGTIQYF
TGTGCCAGCAGCTTGGACGGGACCATTCAGTACTTC
>TRBJ1-6|TRBD1|TRBV6-1|NA
CASTLGQGARPPLHF
TGTGCCAGCACCCTAGGACAGGGGGCCCGCCCACCCCTCCACTTT
>TRBJ2-5|TRBD2|TRBV18|NA
CASSPPRRTSGLQETQYF
TGTGCCAGCTCACCACCGAGGCGTACTAGCGGATTACAAGAGACCCAGTACTTC
>TRBJ2-5|NA|TRBV2|NA
CASSEQKETQYF
TGTGCCAGCAGTGAACAAAAAGAGACCCAGTACTTC
>TRBJ2-2|TRBD2|TRBV2|NA
CASSETRLAGTGELFF
TGTGCCAGCAGTGAAACGAGGCTAGCGGGTACCGGGGAGCTGTTTTTT
>TRBJ2-7|NA|TRBV7-2|NA
CASSLGPRLEQYF
TGTGCCAGCAGCTTGGGGCCCAGGCTCGAGCAGTACTTC
>TRBJ2-2|TRBD2|TRBV28|NA
CASLPPGGSGELFF
TGTGCCAGCTTACCCCCGGGGGGGTCCGGGGAGCTGTTTTTT
>TRBJ2-1|TRBD2|TRBV5-1|NA
CASSLEGLAGYNEQFF
TGCGCCAGCAGCTTGGAAGGACTAGCGGGGTACAATGAGCAGTTCTTC
>TRBJ1-1|NA|TRBV6-6|NA
CASSYGVAVGAFF
TGTGCCAGCAGTTACGGGGTCGCAGTTGGAGCTTTCTTT
>TRBJ2-2|TRBD2|TRBV11-2|NA
CASRIGTRKSGELFF
TGTGCCAGCAGAATCGGGACTAGAAAGAGCGGGGAGCTGTTTTTT
>TRBJ2-4|NA|TRBV5-1|NA
CASSSGQTKNIQYF
TGCGCCAGCAGCTCAGGACAGACCAAAAACATTCAGTACTTC
>TRBJ2-1|NA|TRBV4-1|NA
CASSQLAARIWNNEQFF
TGCGCCAGCAGCCAATTAGCAGCCAGGATTTGGAACAATGAGCAGTTCTTC
>TRBJ2-1|NA|TRBV9|NA
CASSLLETKPYNEQFF
TGTGCCAGCAGCTTACTAGAGACGAAGCCCTACAATGAGCAGTTCTTC
>TRBJ2-7|TRBD2|TRBV2|NA
CASTSGRLNEQYF
TGTGCCAGTACTAGCGGGAGACTTAACGAGCAGTACTTC
>TRBJ2-4|TRBD2|TRBV4-1|NA
CASSDRRGGGSKNIQYF
TGCGCCAGCAGCGACCGGAGGGGCGGGGGGTCCAAAAACATTCAGTACTTC
>TRBJ1-6|NA|TRBV11-2|NA
CASSLERLMGVPLHF
TGTGCCAGCAGCTTAGAGCGGTTGATGGGGGTTCCCCTCCACTTT
>TRBJ2-3|NA|TRBV19|NA
CASSLAGPFTDTQYF
TGTGCCAGTAGCCTGGCAGGTCCCTTCACAGATACGCAGTATTTT
>TRBJ2-7|TRBD1|TRBV27|NA
CASSLLGQAYEQYF
TGTGCCAGCAGTTTACTAGGACAGGCCTACGAGCAGTACTTC
>TRBJ2-7|TRBD1|TRBV5-6|NA
CASSWLTGNPYEQYF
TGTGCCAGCAGCTGGCTGACAGGGAACCCCTACGAGCAGTACTTC
>TRBJ1-2|TRBD1|TRBV2|NA
CASSQQGAYGYTF
TGTGCCAGCAGCCAACAGGGGGCCTATGGCTACACCTTC
>TRBJ2-7|NA|TRBV27|once
CASSTGTASYEQYF
TGTGCCAGCAGTACCGGGACTGCCTCCTACGAGCAGTACTTC
>TRBJ1-1|NA|TRBV30|NA
CAWSVGRATEAFF
TGTGCCTGGAGTGTCGGCAGGGCCACTGAAGCTTTCTTT
>TRBJ2-7|NA|TRBV18|NA
CASSPGGQGDEQYF
TGTGCCAGCTCACCAGGAGGCCAGGGAGACGAGCAGTACTTC
>TRBJ2-7|TRBD1|TRBV13|NA
CASSRQGSYEQYF
TGTGCCAGCAGCAGACAGGGTTCCTACGAGCAGTACTTC
>TRBJ1-5|NA|TRBV7-2|NA
CASSLVDSPNQPQHF
TGTGCCAGCAGCTTAGTCGACAGCCCTAATCAGCCCCAGCATTTT
>TRBJ1-1|TRBD1|TRBV28|NA
CASSSQGGTEAFF
TGTGCCAGCAGTTCGCAGGGGGGGACTGAAGCTTTCTTT
>TRBJ2-1|NA|TRBV2|NA
CASSEGVTSSYNEQFF
TGTGCCAGCAGTGAAGGGGTGACTAGCTCCTACAATGAGCAGTTCTTC
>TRBJ2-7|NA|TRBV6-5|NA
CASSKTAYEQYF
TGTGCCAGCAGTAAGACAGCTTACGAGCAGTACTTC
>TRBJ1-1|TRBD1|TRBV27|NA
CASSLLGQGTEAFF
TGTGCCAGCAGTTTATTGGGACAGGGCACTGAAGCTTTCTTT
>TRBJ2-2|NA|TRBV18|NA
CASSPLVPLTGELFF
TGTGCCAGCTCACCACTGGTTCCGCTGACCGGGGAGCTGTTTTTT